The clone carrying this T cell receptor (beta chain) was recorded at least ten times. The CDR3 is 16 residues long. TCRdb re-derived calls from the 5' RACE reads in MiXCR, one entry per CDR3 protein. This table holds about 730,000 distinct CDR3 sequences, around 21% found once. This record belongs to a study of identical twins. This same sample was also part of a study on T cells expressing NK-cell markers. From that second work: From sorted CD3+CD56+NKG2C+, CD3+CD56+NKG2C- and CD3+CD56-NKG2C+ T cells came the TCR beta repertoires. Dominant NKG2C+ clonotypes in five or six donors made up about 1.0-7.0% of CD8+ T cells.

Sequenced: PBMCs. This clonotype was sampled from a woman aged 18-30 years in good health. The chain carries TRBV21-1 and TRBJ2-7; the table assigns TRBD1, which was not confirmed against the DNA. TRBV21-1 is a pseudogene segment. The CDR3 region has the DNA TGTGCCAGCAGCAAAAAGTTGGACAGGGCGGGCTACGAGCAGTACTTC. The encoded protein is CASSKKLDRAGYEQYF.